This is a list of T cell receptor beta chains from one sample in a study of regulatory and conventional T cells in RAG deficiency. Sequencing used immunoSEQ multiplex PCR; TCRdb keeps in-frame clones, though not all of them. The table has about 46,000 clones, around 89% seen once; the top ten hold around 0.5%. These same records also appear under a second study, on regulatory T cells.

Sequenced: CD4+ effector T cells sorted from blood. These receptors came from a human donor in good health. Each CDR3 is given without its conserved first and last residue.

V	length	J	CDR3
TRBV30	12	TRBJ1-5	AWTPGLSNQPQH
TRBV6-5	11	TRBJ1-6	ACRDRENSPLH
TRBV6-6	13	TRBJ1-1	ASSYSSRGNTEAF
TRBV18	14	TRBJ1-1	ASSLQGAGMNTEAF
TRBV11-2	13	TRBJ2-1	ASSLGGPLINEQF
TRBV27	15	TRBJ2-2	ASSLGVGGVFPGELF
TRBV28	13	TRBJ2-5	ASSLTSGGQETQY
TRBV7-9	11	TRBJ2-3	AGTGGSTDTQY
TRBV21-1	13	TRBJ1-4	ASSFRTEGREKLF
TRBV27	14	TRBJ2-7	ASSLSSGVQSTKQY
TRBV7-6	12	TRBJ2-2	ASSPTDRGGELF
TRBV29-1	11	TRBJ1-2	SVLGTGIYGYT
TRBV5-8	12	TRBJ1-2	ASSLVAVNYGYT
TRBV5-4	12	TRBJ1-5	ASSQIQGSQPQH
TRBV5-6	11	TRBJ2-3	ASSLGREGTQY
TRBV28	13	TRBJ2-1	ASSSGTGAHNEQF
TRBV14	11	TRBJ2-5	ARSRGLQETQY
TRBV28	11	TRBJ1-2	ATYTAIGGGYT
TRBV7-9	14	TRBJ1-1	ASSFPGGGWVKNTF